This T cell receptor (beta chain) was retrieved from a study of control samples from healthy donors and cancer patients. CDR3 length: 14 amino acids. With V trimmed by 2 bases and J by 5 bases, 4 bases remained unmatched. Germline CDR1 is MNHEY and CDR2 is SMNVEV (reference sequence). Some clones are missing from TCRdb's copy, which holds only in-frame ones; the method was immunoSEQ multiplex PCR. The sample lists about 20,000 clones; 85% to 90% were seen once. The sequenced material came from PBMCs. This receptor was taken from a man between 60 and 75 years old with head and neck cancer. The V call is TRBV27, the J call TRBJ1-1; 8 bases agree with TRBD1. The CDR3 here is CASSLSQGATEAFF. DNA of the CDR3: TGTGCCAGCAGTTTAAGCCAGGGGGCGACTGAAGCTTTCTTT.